Sequencing of this TCR beta chain was carried out in a study of blood T cells in healthy people across ages. Primed by a sample-barcoded 5' primer and a J-beta primer mix, a second PCR proceeded for 7 to 11 cycles. TCRdb re-called the 5' RACE reads with MiXCR, one entry per CDR3 protein. The sample lists around 1,600,000 distinct CDR3 sequences; 35% to 45% were seen once. This CDR3 contains 15 residues. Germline assignment: CDR1 MDHEN and CDR2 SYDVKM. V lost 5 bases to trimming and J lost 11 bases, with 24 bases between them. This TCR was recovered from a woman under 30 in good health. The rearrangement uses TRBV28 and TRBJ2-5, with D possibly matching TRBD2 (6 bases). The sequencing sample was made of blood. CDR3 DNA: TGTGCCAGCAGTCCCCCCGCGCTAGCGAACAATGAGCAGTACTTC. It codes for CASSPPALANNEQYF.